The rows below give T cell receptor beta chains drawn from one sample of a study of CD8 T cells in Susac syndrome. TCRdb passed the immunoSEQ multiplex PCR reads through MiXCR, listing each CDR3 protein once. The sample gives approximately 110,000 distinct CDR3 sequences, just over 90% of which show up once; roughly 0.31% is in the top ten. The specimen sequenced was CD8+ T cells from PBMCs. The receptors come from a human donor with multiple sclerosis. Both conserved end residues are part of each CDR3. A D gene is named only where the DNA matches it firmly. Clone size is shown for a subset of rows, as once, few, many or a class of expanded clone.

>TRBJ2-1|TRBV9|-|-
CASSVSGYNEQFF
TGTGCCAGCAGCGTAAGCGGATACAATGAGCAGTTCTTC
>TRBJ1-1|TRBV4-1|-|-
CASSQDRGRGLNTEAFF
TGCGCCAGCAGCCAAGATCGGGGCAGGGGATTAAACACTGAAGCTTTCTTT
>TRBJ2-3|TRBV2|-|TRBD1
CASTRDRVTDTQYF
TGTGCCAGCACCCGGGACAGAGTCACAGATACGCAGTATTTT
>TRBJ1-5|TRBV27|-|TRBD1
CASSYPGQGPGYSSNQPQHF
TGTGCCAGCAGCTACCCGGGACAGGGGCCGGGATATTCGAGCAATCAGCCCCAGCATTTT
>TRBJ1-2|TRBV19|once|TRBD1
CASRPSIKTTGRINYGYTF
TGTGCCAGTAGACCCTCGATTAAAACGACAGGGAGAATTAACTATGGCTACACCTTC
>TRBJ2-7|TRBV29-1|-|TRBD1
CSVEGTGYSYEQYF
TGCAGCGTTGAAGGGACAGGATACTCCTACGAGCAGTACTTC
>TRBJ2-1|TRBV3-1|few|-
CASSCGGALCDNEQFF
TGTGCCAGCAGCTGTGGCGGGGCTCTTTGCGACAATGAGCAGTTCTTC
>TRBJ2-2|TRBV5-1|-|TRBD1
CASSLTGTGTPGELFF
TGCGCCAGCAGCTTAACCGGGACAGGGACGCCCGGGGAGCTGTTTTTT
>TRBJ2-5|TRBV2|-|-
CAPRRGQETQYF
TGTGCCCCACGCCGGGGTCAAGAGACCCAGTACTTC
>TRBJ1-6|TRBV4-1|-|-
CASSQDYLRWRYNSPLHF
TGCGCCAGCAGCCAAGATTATTTGCGGTGGCGGTATAATTCACCCCTCCACTTT
>TRBJ2-5|TRBV13|once|-
CASSSKQETQYF
TGTGCCAGCAGCTCTAAACAAGAGACCCAGTACTTC
>TRBJ2-3|TRBV5-1|-|TRBD1
CASSPGTGVDTQYF
TGCGCCAGCAGCCCCGGGACAGGGGTTGATACGCAGTATTTT
>TRBJ2-1|TRBV19|once|TRBD2
CASSIIAGDNEQFF
TGTGCCAGTAGTATAATAGCGGGAGACAATGAGCAGTTCTTC
>TRBJ1-1|TRBV27|-|-
CASSAGVTEAFF
TGTGCCAGCAGCGCAGGGGTCACTGAAGCTTTCTTT
>TRBJ1-5|TRBV5-6|-|-
CASSWGTIPDQPQHF
TGTGCCAGCAGCTGGGGGACCATCCCGGATCAGCCCCAGCATTTT
>TRBJ1-5|TRBV28|-|-
CASSLDPYSNQPQHF
TGTGCCAGCAGTTTAGACCCTTATAGCAATCAGCCCCAGCATTTT
>TRBJ1-2|TRBV6-5|-|-
CASSYSNRDYGYTF
TGTGCCAGCAGTTACTCGAACAGGGACTATGGCTACACCTTC
>TRBJ1-1|TRBV2|few|-
CASSLWVNTEAFF
TGTGCCAGCAGTTTATGGGTTAACACTGAAGCTTTCTTT
>TRBJ1-2|TRBV7-2|-|-
CASSSEQGNYGYTF
TGTGCCAGCAGCTCAGAGCAGGGAAACTATGGCTACACCTTC
>TRBJ1-6|TRBV9|-|TRBD1
CASSSGQGEYSPLHF
TGTGCCAGCAGCTCCGGACAGGGCGAGTATTCACCCCTCCACTTT
>TRBJ1-1|TRBV28|few|-
CASSLGRVNTEAFF
TGTGCCAGCAGTTTAGGTAGGGTGAACACTGAAGCTTTCTTT
>TRBJ1-4|TRBV6-5|-|-
CASSYSMGVGEKLFF
TGTGCCAGCAGTTACTCGATGGGGGTCGGTGAAAAACTGTTTTTT
>TRBJ2-7|TRBV7-9|-|-
CASSPGNTYEQYF
TGTGCCAGCAGCCCCGGCAACACCTACGAGCAGTACTTC
>TRBJ2-4|TRBV20-1|-|-
CSALTDILAKNIQYF
TGCAGTGCCCTGACAGACATCCTAGCCAAAAACATTCAGTACTTC
>TRBJ2-1|TRBV6-6|-|-
CASRNPRDGNYNEQFF
TGTGCCAGCAGGAACCCCCGGGACGGTAACTACAATGAGCAGTTCTTC
>TRBJ2-1|TRBV9|-|TRBD2
CASSGRLAGGDEQFF
TGTGCCAGCAGCGGGCGACTAGCGGGAGGGGATGAGCAGTTCTTC
>TRBJ2-1|TRBV25-1|-|-
CASREGVREQFF
TGTGCCAGCAGGGAGGGGGTGCGTGAGCAGTTCTTC
>TRBJ1-1|TRBV29-1|-|-
CSVVLDAGPRFSVVFF
TGCAGCGTTGTTTTGGACGCAGGACCGCGTTTTTCGGTGGTTTTCTTT
>TRBJ2-3|TRBV11-3|-|TRBD2
CASSIQREEGDTQYF
TGTGCCAGCAGCATTCAGCGGGAGGAAGGAGATACGCAGTATTTT
>TRBJ2-3|TRBV12-3/TRBV12-4|-|-
CASSSPGYNTQYF
TGTGCCAGCAGTTCCCCGGGTTATAATACGCAGTATTTT
>TRBJ2-1|TRBV19|-|-
CASTPYWVESSYNEQFF
TGTGCCAGTACCCCATACTGGGTCGAGAGCTCCTACAATGAGCAGTTCTTC
>TRBJ2-5|TRBV9|-|-
CASSVAGGQVETQYF
TGTGCCAGCAGCGTGGCTGGGGGGCAGGTGGAGACCCAGTACTTC
>TRBJ1-2|TRBV4-1|-|-
CASSQDNNRVLEGYTF
TGCGCCAGCAGCCAAGACAATAACAGGGTTTTAGAGGGCTACACCTTC
>TRBJ2-1|TRBV18|-|-
CASSSGVGYNEQFF
TGTGCCAGCTCAAGCGGCGTGGGCTACAATGAGCAGTTCTTC
>TRBJ2-3|TRBV19|-|-
CASSPTHTDTQYF
TGTGCCAGTAGTCCGACCCACACAGATACGCAGTATTTT
>TRBJ2-1|TRBV11-2|-|-
CASSLNWAPYNEQFF
TGTGCCAGCAGCTTAAACTGGGCTCCCTACAATGAGCAGTTCTTC
>TRBJ1-4|TRBV7-9|-|-
CATNPSTGGGEKLFF
TGTGCCACAAACCCATCGACGGGCGGAGGTGAAAAACTGTTTTTT
>TRBJ1-2|TRBV7-8|-|TRBD1
CASSPRQGQGAGYTF
TGTGCCAGCAGCCCACGACAGGGACAGGGTGCTGGCTACACCTTC
>TRBJ1-2|TRBV15|-|-
CATSEGRQLGGYTF
TGTGCCACCAGCGAAGGCCGACAGTTGGGTGGCTACACCTTC
>TRBJ1-1|TRBV19|-|-
CASSMLGATEAFF
TGTGCCAGTAGTATGTTAGGGGCCACTGAAGCTTTCTTT
>TRBJ1-2|TRBV4-1|-|TRBD1
CASSQRTGEYGYTF
TGCGCCAGCAGCCAAAGGACAGGGGAGTATGGCTACACCTTC